This T cell receptor beta chain comes out of a study of T cells after yellow fever vaccination (dated by TCRdb to between 2019 and 2020). Turning to the overall study: The SMART-Seq v4 Ultra Low Input RNA kit was used to prepare libraries from fractions with low cell numbers. To follow T-cell clones before and after both primary and booster YFV17D yellow fever vaccination, bulk TCR alpha and beta repertoires underwent longitudinal sequencing. Two healthy male donors made up the cohort, one aged 18 to 30 years and the other aged 30 to 40 years. Blood samples were taken at several timepoints before and after primary and secondary immunization, and bulk PBMC replicates and cell subsets were isolated. Here is what the overall study found, with its caveats: Compared with the primary T-cell response, the secondary T-cell response was weaker but faster, peaking on day 5 rather than day 15. After the booster, most clones that had expanded after primary vaccination were detected again (nearly 98% of CD4 and over 75% of CD8), suggesting broad maintenance of memory. Computational filtering was needed because FACS-sorted repertoires could contain abundant contaminating clonotypes from the bulk population. Because the study included only a couple of donors, the extent to which the findings can be generalized is limited. A small share of clonotypes occurred in both CD4 and CD8 compartments, likely arising from convergent recombination.

Interpreted using the paper, the treatment or condition label stands for: live attenuated yellow fever vaccine strain. Two biological replicates of bulk PBMCs were collected at each blood-draw timepoint. PBMCs were isolated from peripheral blood using a standard Ficoll-Paque protocol. TriZol was used to extract RNA from bulk PBMCs, CD4 and CD8 fractions, and dextramer-positive and dextramer-negative fractions. This clonotype was detected many times. Its antigen is not yet known. No qualities accompany the bases; no much larger clone lies one base away. V is clipped by 2 bases and J by 5 bases, and the sequence between their germline boundaries is 14 bases long. The cysteine opens and the phenylalanine closes a CDR3 of 15 amino acids. Kept here is only the CDR3 DNA, which spans 45 bases and is read in frame from base 1. CDR1 is given as SGHNT and CDR2 as YYREEE, both from the germline V gene (reference sequence).

The sample was run on an Illumina NovaSeq 6000. TCR cDNA was synthesized by 5'RACE template switching, which introduced a universal primer site and unique molecular identifiers. cDNA synthesis was primed from both the TCR alpha and TCR beta constant segments. Library amplification used two PCR steps, and the second PCR step added sample barcodes and sequencing adapters. Sequencing of libraries was performed on Illumina HiSeq 2500 (2x100 bp) or NovaSeq (2x150 bp). The authors' analysis ran thus. Reads were demultiplexed and collapsed into UMI consensus sequences with MIGEC, and V(D)J alignment was performed with MiXCR. Using edgeR on replicate PBMC samples, clonotypes were called vaccine-responding if FDR was below 0.01 and the log2 fold change was above 5 up to day 15. Bulk clonotypes were assigned CD4 or CD8 identity according to which sequenced CD4 or CD8 repertoire held them at higher abundance. TCRdb cleaned the public reads at Q25 with fastp, built clones with MiXCR and kept in-frame beta chains. CDR3 protein sequences are deduplicated, and each keeps its most common genes and DNA. TCRdb, not the original authors, processed these V and J calls. The sample has about 300,000 distinct CDR3 sequences on record, roughly 4.3% of them singletons. The top ten hold roughly 24% of the sample.

The receptor's source is a man between 18 and 35 years old who received the YFV17D yellow fever vaccine. The starting material was PBMCs, obtained 5 days after the yellow fever booster vaccination. This receptor chain uses TRBV5-4 and TRBJ2-4; the D segment may tentatively be TRBD1 or TRBD2, each giving 5 matched bases. The CDR3 corresponds to CASSFPEGNQNIQYF. At the DNA level, the sequence is TGTGCCAGCAGCTTCCCCGAGGGGAACCAAAACATTCAGTACTTC.